The 17 T cell receptor beta chains below come from one sample, sequenced in a study of response to subunit inactivated influenza vaccine. TCRdb re-analysed the RT-PCR reads in MiXCR, keeping a single row per CDR3 protein. The profile shows approximately 200,000 distinct CDR3 sequences, approximately 15% of them singletons. The sequenced sample was CD8+ T cells sorted from PBMCs, obtained roughly 5 days after vaccination. All receptors derive from a man over 45 who received an inactivated influenza vaccine.

This clonotype has at least ten counts. The rearrangement uses TRBV11-3 and TRBJ2-3, with D tentatively TRBD2 (6 bases). The CDR3 contains 13 residues. CDR1 is SGHNT, CDR2 YENEEA, per germline. V was pared by 5 bases and J by 3 bases, with 9 bases between. CDR3 sequence reads: CASSGRLTDTQYF. For the CDR3, the DNA is TGTGCCAGCAGCGGGAGGCTTACAGATACGCAGTATTTT.

In this sample, this clonotype turned up a few times. The V gene is TRBV6-1, the J gene TRBJ1-5; D is unresolved. The CDR3 has 14 residues. Deletions cut 6 bases from V and 1 base from J, with 10 bases between. Germline-derived CDR1 and CDR2 are MNHNS and SASEGT. The CDR3 DNA follows: TGTGCCAGCAGCCCCGTTTGGAGCAATCAGCCCCAGCATTTT. This sequence encodes CASSPVWSNQPQHF.

This clonotype was seen a handful of times. This chain links TRBV4-3 with TRBJ2-3, with 10 positions matching TRBD1. Germline trimming cut 3 bases from V and 10 bases from J; bases unmatched to any gene: 10. Germline values: CDR1 LGHNA, CDR2 YSLEER. CDR3 size: 15 residues. CDR3 bases: TGCGCCAGCAGCCACGGGACAGGGGTGGCAGAAGCGCAGTATTTT. As protein: CASSHGTGVAEAQYF.

The genes are TRBV7-9 and TRBJ2-5; 8 bases agree with TRBD1. This CDR3 has 14 amino acids. Germline V gives CDR1 SEHNR, CDR2 FQNEAQ (reference sequence). V lost 2 bases, J lost 4 bases, and 3 bases stayed unmatched. CDR3 nucleotides: TGTGCCAGCAGCTTACAGGGGGCACGAGAGACCCAGTACTTC. Its translation is CASSLQGARETQYF.

J is TRBJ1-1 and V is TRBV7-9; D is ambiguous. This CDR3 comprises 15 residues. V was cut by 1 base and J by 3 bases, with 12 bases left in between. Germline values: CDR1 SEHNR, CDR2 FQNEAQ (reference sequence). CDR3 sequence reads: CASSLVRGLDTEAFF. The CDR3 DNA reads as TGTGCCAGCAGCTTAGTTCGGGGTTTGGACACTGAAGCTTTCTTT.

This clonotype has more than one count but fewer than ten. The chain has TRBV12-3 or TRBV12-4 and TRBJ2-1; D gene ambiguous. This CDR3 has 16 amino acids. Trimming took off 5 bases at V and 2 bases at J, with 16 bases between the two ends. CDR3 protein: CASSDPTRPTYNEQFF. The CDR3 DNA is TGTGCCAGCAGTGACCCGACGAGGCCGACCTACAATGAGCAGTTCTTC.

For this clonotype: Since no conserved phenylalanine or tryptophan closes the CDR3, a read error is the likely cause. The chain employs TRBV5-1 and TRBJ2-1, with D maybe TRBD2 (6 bases). Germline V gene lookup returns CDR1 SGHRS and CDR2 YFSETQ. This CDR3 is 13 amino acids long. CDR3 DNA: TGCGCCAGCAGCCCTTTGGGGAGGAATGGGCAGTTCTCC. It is translated as CASSPLGRNGQFS.

There are a few counts of this clonotype. The rearrangement links TRBV6-2 or TRBV6-3 to TRBJ2-7; TRBD1 aligns across 7 bases. CDR3 size: 13 residues. Germline V lookup: CDR1 MNHEY, CDR2 SVGEGT. Losses at the gene ends were 6 bases for V and 2 bases for J; bases not matched to a gene: 4. The CDR3 DNA reads TGTGCCAGCAGCCACAGGGGAACCTACGAGCAGTACTTC. Its translation: CASSHRGTYEQYF.

This clonotype was detected ten times or more. The chain recombines TRBV5-1 with TRBJ1-1; possibly TRBD1 for D (6 bases). The germline V gene encodes CDR1 SGHRS and CDR2 YFSETQ. Trimming took 1 base from V and 4 from J, leaving 11 bases between them. The CDR3 extends over 14 amino acids. CDR3 region: CASSLTGPTTEAFF. The CDR3 nucleotides read TGCGCCAGCAGCTTGACAGGGCCGACCACTGAAGCTTTCTTT.

This clonotype was found a few times. The V gene is TRBV5-6, the J gene TRBJ2-1, with D perhaps matching TRBD1 (5 bases). Germline values: CDR1 SGHDT, CDR2 YYEEEE. The CDR3 is 15 residues long. Trimming pared 0 bases from V and 2 bases from J, leaving 9 bases between. The CDR3 nucleotides read TGTGCCAGCAGCTTGGAGGGGCTCCCCTACAATGAGCAGTTCTTC. It encodes CASSLEGLPYNEQFF. Full variable domain (outside the CDR3, taken from reference TRBV5-6 and TRBJ2-1): DAGVTQSPTHLIKTRGQQVTLRCSPKSGHDTVSWYQQALGQGPQFIFQYYEEEERQRGNFPDRFSGHQFPNYSSELNVNALLLGDSALYLCASSLEGLPYNEQFFGPGTRLTVL.

This clonotype was observed a handful of times. The V and J genes are TRBV6-2 or TRBV6-3 and TRBJ2-7; 9 bases are shared with TRBD1. The CDR3 totals 14 residues. The J segment lost 3 bases and the V segment lost 2 bases, leaving 2 bases of the junction unmatched. Germline V gene lookup returns CDR1 MNHEY and CDR2 SVGEGT. The CDR3 sequence is CASSYGTGLYEQYF. The CDR3 DNA sequence: TGTGCCAGCAGTTACGGGACAGGGCTCTACGAGCAGTACTTC.

This clonotype was observed many times. The chain links TRBV25-1 to TRBJ1-6; D is possibly TRBD1 (5 bases). This CDR3 has 15 amino acids. Between the trimmed V and J ends, which lost 5 bases and 13 bases, there was a span of 21 bases. Germline CDR1 and CDR2: MGHDK and SYGVNS. CDR3 region: CASSPPGPLENPLHF. CDR3 coding DNA: TGTGCCAGCAGTCCCCCGGGGCCCCTTGAGAATCCCCTCCACTTT.

V gene TRBV4-3 combines with J gene TRBJ2-7; 8 bases fit TRBD1. Germline CDR1 LGHNA, CDR2 YSLEER. The V segment lost 4 bases and the J segment 4 bases; nucleotides outside the gene matches: 6. This CDR3 is built from 14 residues. CDR3 nucleotides: TGCGCCAGCAGCCCTGGGACAGGTTGGTACGAGCAGTACTTC. Its protein product is CASSPGTGWYEQYF.

The V and J genes are TRBV27 and TRBJ2-1; D possibly corresponds to TRBD1 (5 bases). V was cut by 3 bases and J by 9 bases, with 9 bases left in between. The CDR3 consists of 12 residues. Germline V CDR1 and CDR2: MNHEY, SMNVEV (reference sequence). CDR3 in DNA: TGTGCCAGCAGTTTCAGAAGGGGTGAGCAGTTCTTC. It yields the protein CASSFRRGEQFF.

This chain links TRBV5-1 with TRBJ2-3; D gene ambiguous. Trimming cost V 4 bases and J 5 bases, with 26 bases left between them. This CDR3 contains 18 residues. CDR1 SGHRS and CDR2 YFSETQ come from the germline V gene. The CDR3 nucleotides read TGCGCCAGCAGCCCGCACCCTCTCCCGGGCCTTACCGAAGATACGCAGTATTTT. Its protein is CASSPHPLPGLTEDTQYF.

The chain carries TRBV6-2 or TRBV6-3 and TRBJ2-1; weak D call: TRBD2 (6 bases). CDR3 length: 14 amino acids. V was trimmed by 10 bases and J by 0 bases, leaving 13 bases between them. Per germline, CDR1 MNHEY and CDR2 SVGEGT. Here the CDR3 DNA reads TGTGCCATCGGAGCGGGTCCCTCCTACAATGAGCAGTTCTTC. Translated, it gives CAIGAGPSYNEQFF.

This chain links TRBV7-2 with TRBJ2-2, with D possibly matching TRBD2 (5 bases). The CDR3 is 16 residues long. Trimming cost V 0 bases and J 1 base, with 9 bases left between them. Germline V gene data show CDR1 as SGHTA and CDR2 as FQGNSA. The CDR3 region is CASSLAKRRNTGELFF. The CDR3 region has the DNA TGTGCCAGCAGCTTAGCGAAGCGGAGGAACACCGGGGAGCTGTTTTTT.